Listed here are 29 T cell receptor beta chains from one sample, sequenced in a study of T cells in Graves' hyperthyroidism and ophthalmopathy. RNA transcripts served as the template for amplifying TCR beta CDR3 regions. During a first-round RT-PCR of the TCR CDR3, the HTBI primer set was used. MiXCR, applied by TCRdb to the multiplex PCR reads, yields one record per CDR3 protein. The sample lists under 350,000 distinct CDR3 sequences; roughly 13% were seen once. Input material: blood. These receptors came from a woman in her twenties or thirties with Graves' hyperthyroidism that later progressed to Graves' ophthalmopathy.

In its sample, this clonotype was seen many times. The chain couples TRBV7-8 to TRBJ2-7; 10 bases are shared with TRBD1. The CDR3 has 14 amino acids. CDR1 and CDR2 (germline): SGHVS, FQNEAQ. J was trimmed by 6 bases and V by 0 bases; bases with no gene match: 2. The DNA for the CDR3 is TGTGCCAGCAGCTTAGCTGGGACAGGGGCCGAGCAGTACTTC. Translated, it gives CASSLAGTGAEQYF.

There are many counts of this clonotype. The chain uses TRBV20-1 and TRBJ1-2, with unresolved D. V lost 4 bases to trimming and J lost 3 bases, with 6 bases between them. The CDR3 sequence is 11 residues long. Germline CDR1 and CDR2: DFQATT and SNEGSKA (reference sequence). DNA for the CDR3: TGCAGTGCTACAGAGGACTATGGCTACACCTTC. It is translated as CSATEDYGYTF.

V gene TRBV7-2 combines with J gene TRBJ1-3; the match to TRBD1 covers 9 bases. V lost 2 bases, J lost 3 bases, and 2 bases stayed unmatched. Germline-derived CDR1 and CDR2 are SGHTA and FQGNSA. The CDR3 loop spans 15 amino acids. The CDR3 protein is CTSSLWGQGGNTIYF. Written as DNA, the CDR3 is TGTACCAGCAGCTTATGGGGACAGGGTGGAAACACCATATATTTT. Full variable domain (outside the CDR3, taken from reference TRBV7-2 and TRBJ1-3): GAGVSQSPSNKVTEKGKDVELRCDPISGHTALYWYRQSLGQGLEFLIYFQGNSAPDKSGLPSDRFSAERTGGSVSTLTIQRTQQEDSAVYLCTSSLWGQGGNTIYFGEGSWLTVV.

The sample holds many counts of this clonotype. The chain carries TRBV6-1 and TRBJ2-5; 7 positions match TRBD2. The length of the CDR3 is 13 residues. Germline CDR1 is MNHNS and CDR2 is SASEGT. Losses at the gene ends were 10 bases for V and 5 bases for J; bases not matched to a gene: 10. Written as DNA, the CDR3 is TGTGCCATCCGGGCGGGAGTCGGGGAGACCCAGTACTTC. Translating it yields CAIRAGVGETQYF.

The genes are TRBV28 and TRBJ2-7; D ambiguous. The ends were cut back, 2 bases at V and 3 bases at J, with 14 bases in the middle. The CDR3 extends over 15 amino acids. Germline loops: CDR1 MDHEN, CDR2 SYDVKM. CDR3 DNA sequence: TGTGCCAGCAGTTTACCTGACGGAGTTAGCTACGAGCAGTACTTC. Its translation: CASSLPDGVSYEQYF.

This CDR3 is CAWSAFGGRADTGELFF. CDR3 sequence (DNA): TGTGCCTGGAGTGCGTTTGGGGGGAGGGCCGACACCGGGGAGCTGTTTTTT. The chain links TRBV30 to TRBJ2-2, with 7 bases aligning to TRBD2. The CDR3 has 17 residues. J gave up 3 bases and V 1 base, and 11 bases lay outside the gene matches. CDR1 and CDR2 from the germline V gene are GTSNPN and SVGIG (reference sequence).

In this sample, this clonotype turned up many times. The J gene is TRBJ2-5, the V gene TRBV10-3; 8 bases align to TRBD2. Germline CDR1 reads ENHRY; CDR2 reads SYGVKD. J lost 4 bases, V lost 3 bases, and 7 bases had no gene match. The CDR3 spans 15 residues. CDR3 in amino acids: CAISESAGARETQYF. In nucleotides, the CDR3 is TGTGCCATCAGTGAATCAGCGGGAGCCCGAGAGACCCAGTACTTC.

The chain combines TRBV11-2 with TRBJ1-1, with D perhaps TRBD1 (6 bases). Germline V gives CDR1 SGHAT, CDR2 FQNNGV. CDR3 size: 15 residues. V was trimmed by 7 bases and J by 0 bases, leaving 15 bases between them. The CDR3 sequence: CASTPGGGVNTEAFF. CDR3 DNA: TGTGCCAGCACCCCGGGAGGGGGGGTGAACACTGAAGCTTTCTTT.

This clonotype was observed a handful of times. The rearrangement joins TRBV9 to TRBJ2-7, with TRBD2 matching 9 bases. Trimming at V came to 6 bases and at J to 5 bases, leaving 12 bases not matched to a gene. Germline CDR1 is SGDLS and CDR2 is YYNGEE. CDR3 length equals 15 residues. CDR3 residues: CASNVAGLATHEQYF. DNA of the CDR3: TGTGCCAGCAACGTTGCGGGACTAGCTACCCACGAGCAGTACTTC.

The genes are TRBV5-6 and TRBJ2-3, with TRBD1 matching 8 bases. The CDR3 loop spans 15 amino acids. Trimming removed 4 bases from V and 1 base from J; junction bases left unmatched: 5. Germline-derived CDR1 and CDR2 are SGHDT and YYEEEE. CDR3 protein: CASSPGGGRTDTQYF. The CDR3 DNA is TGTGCCAGCAGCCCAGGGGGCGGGCGCACAGATACGCAGTATTTT. Full variable domain (remainder filled in from reference TRBV5-6 and TRBJ2-3): DAGVTQSPTHLIKTRGQQVTLRCSPKSGHDTVSWYQQALGQGPQFIFQYYEEEERQRGNFPDRFSGHQFPNYSSELNVNALLLGDSALYLCASSPGGGRTDTQYFGPGTRLTVL.

The chain has TRBV16 and TRBJ1-3, with D unresolved. V lost 3 bases to trimming and J lost 3 bases, with 9 bases between them. CDR1 is KGHSY, CDR2 FQNENV, per germline. The CDR3 length is 14 residues. CDR3: CASSQQGIGNTIYF. The CDR3 DNA follows: TGTGCCAGCAGCCAGCAAGGGATTGGAAACACCATATATTTT.

In its sample, this clonotype was seen a few times. V and J are TRBV6-5 and TRBJ1-2; TRBD1 might be the D (5 bases). The germline CDR1 and CDR2 sequences are MNHEY and SVGAGI. The CDR3 covers 15 residues. V was clipped by 0 bases and J by 4 bases, with 12 bases between them. The CDR3 DNA follows: TGTGCCAGCAGTTACTCGAATCAGGGTGGCTATGGCTACACCTTC. It specifies CASSYSNQGGYGYTF.

This clonotype has a count of ten or more. J is TRBJ2-7 and V is TRBV11-1; 9 nucleotides match TRBD2. Germline CDR1 and CDR2: SGHAT and FQDESV (reference sequence). J lost 6 bases, V lost 6 bases, and 6 bases had no gene match. The CDR3 is 13 residues long. The CDR3 nucleotides are TGTGCCAGCAGGGGACTAGCTCTAAGCGAGCAGTACTTC. Its protein is CASRGLALSEQYF.

This clonotype occurred many times. The chain employs TRBV7-3 and TRBJ2-2; unclear D gene. The CDR3 extends over 15 amino acids. Trimming removed 5 bases at V and 0 bases at J, with 10 bases between. Germline V lookup: CDR1 SGHTA, CDR2 FQGTGA. CDR3 DNA: TGTGCCAGCAGCCACCGTGCGGCGAACACCGGGGAGCTGTTTTTT. Translating it yields CASSHRAANTGELFF. Filled out from reference TRBV7-3 and TRBJ2-2, the complete variable domain reads GAGVSQTPSNKVTEKGKYVELRCDPISGHTALYWYRQSLGQGPEFLIYFQGTGAADDSGLPNDRFFAVRPEGSVSTLKIQRTERGDSAVYLCASSHRAANTGELFFGEGSRLTVL.

This clonotype was seen a handful of times. The gene calls are TRBV4-3 and TRBJ1-4; D is unresolved. The V end was cut by 6 bases, the J end by 4 bases, with 3 bases between. Germline CDR1 is LGHNA and CDR2 is YSLEER. The CDR3 extends over 11 amino acids. The DNA of the CDR3 is TGCGCCAGCAGTAATAATGAAAAACTGTTTTTT. Amino acid sequence: CASSNNEKLFF.

This clonotype was counted at least ten times. The chain recombines TRBV5-1 with TRBJ2-7; 10 nucleotides line up with TRBD1. This CDR3 is 14 amino acids long. J was trimmed by 2 bases and V by 5 bases; bases with no gene match: 4. Germline assignment: CDR1 SGHRS and CDR2 YFSETQ. DNA for the CDR3: TGCGCCAGCAGTATGGGACAGGGGACCTACGAGCAGTACTTC. As protein: CASSMGQGTYEQYF.

This clonotype was observed at least ten times. The chain has TRBV12-3 or TRBV12-4 and TRBJ2-7; the match to TRBD1 covers 9 bases. With V trimmed by 6 bases and J by 4 bases, 10 bases remained unmatched. This CDR3 spans 15 amino acids. The CDR3: CASRAPGQGKYEQYF. For the CDR3, the DNA is TGTGCCAGCAGGGCCCCGGGACAGGGTAAATACGAGCAGTACTTC.

This clonotype was counted at least ten times. This sequence joins TRBV3-1 and TRBJ2-1; 10 positions agree with TRBD2. The germline gives CDR1 LGHDT, CDR2 YNNKEL (reference sequence). The CDR3 spans 15 residues. Trimming removed 4 bases from V and 7 bases from J; junction bases left unmatched: 7. CDR3 sequence: CASSLTSGTINEQFF. CDR3 coding DNA: TGTGCCAGCAGCCTCACTAGCGGGACCATAAATGAGCAGTTCTTC.

This clonotype occurred many times. Germline and junction disagree at one end, which may indicate a read error. The CDR3 bases are TGTGCTAGCAGCTTAGGTGGGACTAGCACGGATACGCAGTATTTT. It codes for CASSLGGTSTDTQYF. The chain couples TRBV7-7 to TRBJ2-3; 9 nucleotides align to TRBD2. CDR1 SSHAT and CDR2 FNYEAQ come from the germline V gene (reference sequence). The CDR3 is 15 amino acids.

V usage is TRBV7-9 and J usage is TRBJ1-4; D remains unclear. CDR1 is SEHNR and CDR2 is FQNEAQ in the germline V gene (reference sequence). The CDR3 consists of 15 residues. Trimming pared 4 bases from V and 4 bases from J, leaving 13 bases between. The CDR3 region has the DNA TGTGCCAGCAGCTATTCCCCACATGGTAATGAAAAACTGTTTTTT. It yields the protein CASSYSPHGNEKLFF.

This clonotype was recorded many times. This chain connects TRBV7-9 to TRBJ2-7; D not resolved. CDR3 length: 15 residues. CDR1 is SEHNR and CDR2 is FQNEAQ in the germline V gene (reference sequence). V lost 5 bases and J 4 bases, leaving 18 bases between the germline ends. The CDR3, as DNA: TGTGCCAGCAGCGCCGCTTTAGAGACCGGTTACGAGCAGTACTTC. Translation: CASSAALETGYEQYF.

The CDR3 is CSAWVDTQYF. The CDR3, as DNA: TGCAGTGCTTGGGTTGATACGCAGTATTTT. This chain joins TRBV20-1 and TRBJ2-3; D not certain. The CDR3 is made up of 10 amino acids. Germline CDR1 reads DFQATT; CDR2 reads SNEGSKA (reference sequence). The V end lost 5 bases, the J end lost 6 bases, and 6 bases lay between the germline ends.

A few counts support this clonotype. The chain links TRBV18 to TRBJ2-3, with TRBD2 identical over 12 bases. CDR1 and CDR2 from the germline V gene are KGHSH and LQKENI. Losses at the gene ends were 3 bases for V and 0 bases for J; bases not matched to a gene: 7. The CDR3 covers 18 residues. CDR3 sequence reads: CASSPGTSGPPSTDTQYF. The CDR3 DNA sequence: TGTGCCAGCTCACCTGGGACTAGCGGGCCCCCTAGCACAGATACGCAGTATTTT.

This clonotype was counted many times. This chain connects TRBV27 to TRBJ1-1, with 7 bases that match TRBD1. The CDR3 is 14 residues long. V shed 0 bases, J shed 8 bases, and the junction held 6 bases outside the gene matches. The germline V gene encodes CDR1 MNHEY and CDR2 SMNVEV (reference sequence). CDR3: CASSLSPGGIEAFF. The CDR3 DNA reads TGTGCCAGCAGTTTATCGCCAGGGGGAATCGAAGCTTTCTTT.

The CDR3: CASSGGFVGSRDTQYF. For the CDR3, the DNA is TGTGCCAGCAGTGGGGGTTTTGTGGGCTCCAGAGATACGCAGTATTTT. V and J are TRBV27 and TRBJ2-3; D might be TRBD1 or TRBD2, each matching 5 bases. Germline V gives CDR1 MNHEY, CDR2 SMNVEV (reference sequence). The ends were cut back, 5 bases at V and 5 bases at J, with 20 bases in the middle. The CDR3 covers 16 residues.

This clonotype was observed a few times. The chain recombines TRBV27 with TRBJ2-5, with D perhaps TRBD1 (5 bases). This CDR3 contains 11 residues. From germline, CDR1 is MNHEY and CDR2 SMNVEV (reference sequence). Trimming pared 4 bases from V and 10 bases from J, leaving 10 bases between. CDR3 sequence: CASSSRDSQYF. The CDR3 DNA reads TGTGCCAGCAGTTCCAGGGATAGCCAGTACTTC.

The chain couples TRBV19 to TRBJ2-2, with 10 bases that match TRBD2. CDR1 is LNHDA, CDR2 SQIVND, per germline (reference sequence). The CDR3 length is 16 residues. The V gene end was trimmed by 7 bases and the J gene end by 5 bases; junction bases not matched to a gene: 10. The CDR3: CASTPGGTSVTGELFF. The CDR3 coding sequence is TGTGCCAGTACCCCCGGCGGGACTAGCGTGACCGGGGAGCTGTTTTTT.

The J gene is TRBJ1-4, the V gene TRBV7-9, with TRBD1 identical over 7 bases. The J segment lost 5 bases and the V segment lost 5 bases, leaving 5 bases of the junction unmatched. The germline CDR1 and CDR2 sequences are SEHNR and FQNEAQ (reference sequence). The CDR3 loop spans 14 amino acids. CDR3 in amino acids: CASSPGQINEKLFF. Here the CDR3 DNA reads TGTGCCAGCAGCCCGGGACAGATAAATGAAAAACTGTTTTTT.

This chain joins TRBV6-1 and TRBJ1-1; maybe TRBD1 (5 bases). Per germline, CDR1 MNHNS and CDR2 SASEGT. Between the trimmed V and J ends, which lost 6 bases and 5 bases, there was a span of 19 bases. The CDR3 has 15 amino acids. CDR3 DNA: TGTGCCAGCAGCATAAGGGAGGGGCGGGGTACTGAAGCTTTCTTT. This sequence encodes CASSIREGRGTEAFF.